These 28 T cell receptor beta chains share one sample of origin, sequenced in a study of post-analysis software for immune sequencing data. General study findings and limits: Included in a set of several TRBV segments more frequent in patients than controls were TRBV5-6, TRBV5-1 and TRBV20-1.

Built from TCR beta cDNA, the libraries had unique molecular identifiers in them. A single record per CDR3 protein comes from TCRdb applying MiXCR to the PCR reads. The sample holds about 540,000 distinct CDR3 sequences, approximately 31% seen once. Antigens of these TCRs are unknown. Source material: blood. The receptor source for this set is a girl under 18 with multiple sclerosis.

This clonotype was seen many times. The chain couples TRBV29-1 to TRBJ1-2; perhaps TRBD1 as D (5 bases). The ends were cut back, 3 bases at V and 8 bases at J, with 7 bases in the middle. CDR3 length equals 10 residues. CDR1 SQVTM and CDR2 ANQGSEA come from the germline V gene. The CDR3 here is CSVDRDGYTF. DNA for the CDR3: TGCAGCGTTGACAGGGACGGCTACACCTTC.

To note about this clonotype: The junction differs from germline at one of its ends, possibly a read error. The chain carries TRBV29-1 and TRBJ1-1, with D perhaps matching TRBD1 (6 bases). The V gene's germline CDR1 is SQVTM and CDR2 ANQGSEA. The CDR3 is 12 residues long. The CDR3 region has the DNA TGCAGCGCTGGGGGCAGGAACACTGACGCTTTCTTT. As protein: CSAGGRNTDAFF.

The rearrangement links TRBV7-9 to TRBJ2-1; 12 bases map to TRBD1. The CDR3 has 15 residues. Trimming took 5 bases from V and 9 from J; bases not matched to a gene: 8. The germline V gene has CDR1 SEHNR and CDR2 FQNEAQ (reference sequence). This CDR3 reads CASSARDRGQVEQFF. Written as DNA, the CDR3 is TGTGCCAGCAGCGCCCGGGACAGGGGGCAGGTTGAGCAGTTCTTC.

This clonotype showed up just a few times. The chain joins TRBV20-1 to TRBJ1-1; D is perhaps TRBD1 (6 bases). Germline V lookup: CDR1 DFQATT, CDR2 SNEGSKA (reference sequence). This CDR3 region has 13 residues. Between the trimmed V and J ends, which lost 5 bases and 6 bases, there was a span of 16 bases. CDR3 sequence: CSAGGHFSAEAFF. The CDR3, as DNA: TGCAGTGCTGGGGGACACTTCAGCGCTGAAGCTTTCTTT.

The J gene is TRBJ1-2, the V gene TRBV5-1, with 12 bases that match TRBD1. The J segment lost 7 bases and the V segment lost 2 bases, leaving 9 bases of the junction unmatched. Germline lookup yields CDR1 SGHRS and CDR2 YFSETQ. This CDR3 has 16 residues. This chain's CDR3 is CASSLLSGTGGPGYTF. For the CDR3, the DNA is TGCGCCAGCAGCTTACTCTCCGGGACAGGGGGCCCTGGCTACACCTTC.

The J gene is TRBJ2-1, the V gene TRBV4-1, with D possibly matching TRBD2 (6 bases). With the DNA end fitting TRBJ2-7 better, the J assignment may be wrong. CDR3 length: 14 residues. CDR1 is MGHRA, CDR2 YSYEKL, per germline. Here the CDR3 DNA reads TGCGCCAGCAGCCAAGAACTAGCCTACAATGAGCAGTACTTC. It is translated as CASSQELAYNEQYF.

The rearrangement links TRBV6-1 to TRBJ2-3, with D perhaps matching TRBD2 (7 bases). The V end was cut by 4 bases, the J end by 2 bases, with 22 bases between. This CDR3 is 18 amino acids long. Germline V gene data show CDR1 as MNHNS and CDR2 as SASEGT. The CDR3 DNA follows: TGTGCCAGCAGTGTTAGTCTCGGATCCGGGGGGCCCACAGATACGCAGTATTTT. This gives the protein CASSVSLGSGGPTDTQYF.

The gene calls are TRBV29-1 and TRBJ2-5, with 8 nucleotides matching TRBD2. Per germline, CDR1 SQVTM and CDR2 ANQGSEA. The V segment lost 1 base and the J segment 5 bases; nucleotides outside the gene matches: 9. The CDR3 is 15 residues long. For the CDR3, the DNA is TGCAGCGTTGAAGTACCGGACCCGGGAGGGGAGACCCAGTACTTC. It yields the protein CSVEVPDPGGETQYF.

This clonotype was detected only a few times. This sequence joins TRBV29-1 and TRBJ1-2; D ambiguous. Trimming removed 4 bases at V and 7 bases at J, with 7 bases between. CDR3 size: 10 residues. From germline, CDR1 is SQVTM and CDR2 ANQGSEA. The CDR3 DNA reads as TGCAGCGTTGCATCCTCTGGCTACACCTTC. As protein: CSVASSGYTF. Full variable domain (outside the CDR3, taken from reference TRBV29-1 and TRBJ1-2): SAVISQKPSRDICQRGTSLTIQCQVDSQVTMMFWYRQQPGQSLTLIATANQGSEATYESGFVIDKFPISRPNLTFSTLTVSNMSPEDSSIYLCSVASSGYTFGSGTRLTVV.

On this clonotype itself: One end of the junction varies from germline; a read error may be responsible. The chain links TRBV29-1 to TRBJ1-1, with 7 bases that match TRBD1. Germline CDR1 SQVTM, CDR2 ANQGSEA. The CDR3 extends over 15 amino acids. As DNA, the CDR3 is TGCAGCGTTGAGGTGCCGGGACAGCTGAACACCGAAGCTTTCTTT. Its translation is CSVEVPGQLNTEAFF.

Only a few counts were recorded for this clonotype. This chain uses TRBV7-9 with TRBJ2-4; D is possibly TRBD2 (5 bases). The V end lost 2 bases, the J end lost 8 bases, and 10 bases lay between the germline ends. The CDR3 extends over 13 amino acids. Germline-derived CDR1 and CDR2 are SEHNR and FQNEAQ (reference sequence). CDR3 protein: CASSLRGLDIQYF. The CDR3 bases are TGTGCCAGCAGCTTAAGAGGGCTTGACATTCAGTACTTC.

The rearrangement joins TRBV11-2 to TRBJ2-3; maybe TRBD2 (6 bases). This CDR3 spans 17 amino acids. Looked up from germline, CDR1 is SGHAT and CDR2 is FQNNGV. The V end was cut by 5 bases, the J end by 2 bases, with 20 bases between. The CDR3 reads CASSPPGLRRVTDTQYF. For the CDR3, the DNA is TGTGCCAGCAGCCCACCAGGGTTGCGGAGGGTCACAGATACGCAGTATTTT.

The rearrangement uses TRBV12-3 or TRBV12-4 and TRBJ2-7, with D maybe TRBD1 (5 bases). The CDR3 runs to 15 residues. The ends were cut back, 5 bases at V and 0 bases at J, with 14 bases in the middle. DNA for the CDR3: TGTGCCAGCAGTCACGACAGTCACCCCTCCTACGAGCAGTACTTC. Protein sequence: CASSHDSHPSYEQYF.

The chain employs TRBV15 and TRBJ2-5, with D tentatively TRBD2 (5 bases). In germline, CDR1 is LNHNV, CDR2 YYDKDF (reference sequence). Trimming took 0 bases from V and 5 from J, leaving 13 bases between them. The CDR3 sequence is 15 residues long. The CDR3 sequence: CATSREAEDGETQYF. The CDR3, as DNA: TGTGCCACCAGCAGAGAAGCGGAGGATGGGGAGACCCAGTACTTC. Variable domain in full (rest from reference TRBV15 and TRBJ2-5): DAMVIQNPRYQVTQFGKPVTLSCSQTLNHNVMYWYQQKSSQAPKLLFHYYDKDFNNEADTPDNFQSRRPNTSFCFLDIRSPGLGDTAMYLCATSREAEDGETQYFGPGTRLLVL.

The CDR3 protein is CASSPRVRNSPLHF. In DNA, the CDR3 is TGTGCCAGCAGCCCACGGGTCAGGAATTCACCCCTCCACTTT. The rearrangement uses TRBV27 and TRBJ1-6; D ambiguous. The V gene's germline CDR1 is MNHEY and CDR2 SMNVEV (reference sequence). The CDR3 sequence is 14 residues long. Trimming left V 6 bases short and J 7 bases short, with 13 bases between.

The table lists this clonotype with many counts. Here the CDR3 reads CASSLTRTSGGRTSTDTQYF. CDR3 DNA sequence: TGTGCCAGCAGCCTCACTCGGACTAGCGGGGGACGTACTAGCACAGATACGCAGTATTTT. The gene calls are TRBV3-1 and TRBJ2-3; 13 positions agree with TRBD2. Germline V lookup: CDR1 LGHDT, CDR2 YNNKEL (reference sequence). Trimming at V came to 4 bases and at J to 0 bases, leaving 13 bases not matched to a gene. The CDR3 contains 20 residues.

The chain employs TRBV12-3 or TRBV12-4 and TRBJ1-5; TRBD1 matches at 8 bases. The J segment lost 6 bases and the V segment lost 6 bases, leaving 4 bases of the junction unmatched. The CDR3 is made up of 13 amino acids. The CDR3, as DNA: TGTGCCAGCAGGGGACAGGAAGGTCAGCCCCAGCATTTT. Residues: CASRGQEGQPQHF.

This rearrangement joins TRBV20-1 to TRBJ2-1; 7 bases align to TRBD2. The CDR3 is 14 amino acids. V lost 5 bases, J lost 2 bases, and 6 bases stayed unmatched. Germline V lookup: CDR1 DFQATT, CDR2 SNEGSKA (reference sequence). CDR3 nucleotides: TGCAGTGCTCTAGGACTAGGGGCCTACAATGAGCAGTTCTTC. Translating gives CSALGLGAYNEQFF.

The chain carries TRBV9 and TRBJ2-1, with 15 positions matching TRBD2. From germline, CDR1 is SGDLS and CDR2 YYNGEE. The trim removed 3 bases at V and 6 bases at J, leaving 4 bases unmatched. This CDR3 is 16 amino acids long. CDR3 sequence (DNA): TGTGCCAGCAGCGCTGGGACTAGCGGGGGGCGCAATGAGCAGTTCTTC. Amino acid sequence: CASSAGTSGGRNEQFF. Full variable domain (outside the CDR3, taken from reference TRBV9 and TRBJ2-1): DSGVTQTPKHLITATGQRVTLRCSPRSGDLSVYWYQQSLDQGLQFLIQYYNGEERAKGNILERFSAQQFPDLHSELNLSSLELGDSALYFCASSAGTSGGRNEQFFGPGTRLTVL.

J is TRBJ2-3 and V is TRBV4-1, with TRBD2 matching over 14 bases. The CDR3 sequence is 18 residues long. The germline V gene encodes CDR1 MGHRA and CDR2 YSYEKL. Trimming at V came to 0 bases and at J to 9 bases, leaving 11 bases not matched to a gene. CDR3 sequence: CASSQDRGLAGAKVTQYF. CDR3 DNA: TGCGCCAGCAGCCAAGATCGGGGACTAGCGGGGGCGAAGGTCACGCAGTATTTT.

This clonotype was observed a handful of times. CDR3 nucleotides: TGTGCCAGCAGCTTAGGGGCGGTTTCGGCAGATACGCAGTATTTT. Translating it yields CASSLGAVSADTQYF. The chain combines TRBV7-2 with TRBJ2-3, with D unresolved. The CDR3 consists of 15 residues. Trimming took off 1 base at V and 4 bases at J, with 12 bases between the two ends. Germline lookup yields CDR1 SGHTA and CDR2 FQGNSA.

The CDR3 DNA reads as TGCAGTGCTAGGAGGCCGGGCACTTACAATGAGCAGTTCTTC. It encodes CSARRPGTYNEQFF. The gene calls are TRBV20-1 and TRBJ2-1; D is undetermined. Germline CDR1 DFQATT, CDR2 SNEGSKA (reference sequence). The CDR3 has 14 amino acids. Trimming left V 3 bases short and J 4 bases short, with 13 bases between.

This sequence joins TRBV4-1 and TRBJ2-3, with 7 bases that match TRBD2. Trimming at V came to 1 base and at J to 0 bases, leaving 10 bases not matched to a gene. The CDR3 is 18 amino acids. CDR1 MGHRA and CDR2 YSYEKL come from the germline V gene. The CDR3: CASSQVRGTPTSTDTQYF. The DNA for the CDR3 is TGCGCCAGCAGCCAAGTGCGGGGGACTCCAACTAGCACAGATACGCAGTATTTT.

The CDR3 DNA sequence: TGTGCCAGCAGCTTAGGCGCGGTCTTCGAGCAGTACTTC. This sequence encodes CASSLGAVFEQYF. J is TRBJ2-7 and V is TRBV7-3; D not resolved. This CDR3 region has 13 residues. Per germline, CDR1 SGHTA and CDR2 FQGTGA. V was clipped by 2 bases and J by 6 bases, with 11 bases between them.

CDR3 coding DNA: TGCAGTGCAAAAAATAGGGGGGCCAGTCAATACAATGAGCAGTTCTTC. Protein product: CSAKNRGASQYNEQFF. This sequence joins TRBV20-1 and TRBJ2-1; the D gene could be TRBD1 or TRBD2 (6 bases each). The germline V and J ends were trimmed by 6 bases and 4 bases, with 22 bases remaining between them. The CDR3 has 16 residues. The V gene's germline CDR1 is DFQATT and CDR2 SNEGSKA (reference sequence).

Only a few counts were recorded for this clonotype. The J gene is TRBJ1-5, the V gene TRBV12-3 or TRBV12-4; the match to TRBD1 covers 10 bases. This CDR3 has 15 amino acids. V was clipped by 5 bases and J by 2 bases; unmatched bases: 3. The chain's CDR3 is CASSLTGGRNQPQHF. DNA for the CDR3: TGTGCCAGCAGTCTGACAGGGGGCCGCAATCAGCCCCAGCATTTT.

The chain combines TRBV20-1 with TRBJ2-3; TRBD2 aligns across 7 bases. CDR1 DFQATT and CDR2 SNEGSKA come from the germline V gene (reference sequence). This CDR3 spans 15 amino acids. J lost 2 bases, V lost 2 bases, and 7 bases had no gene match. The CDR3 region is CSARNAGVLTDTQYF. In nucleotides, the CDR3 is TGCAGTGCTAGAAACGCGGGGGTCCTCACAGATACGCAGTATTTT.

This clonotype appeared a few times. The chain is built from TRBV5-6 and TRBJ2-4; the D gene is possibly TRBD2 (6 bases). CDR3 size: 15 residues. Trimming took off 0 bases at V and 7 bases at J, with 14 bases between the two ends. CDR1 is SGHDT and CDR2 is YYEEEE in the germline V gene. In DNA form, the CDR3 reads TGTGCCAGCAGCTTGGTAGGGTCAGGAGGGAACATTCAGTACTTC. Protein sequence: CASSLVGSGGNIQYF.